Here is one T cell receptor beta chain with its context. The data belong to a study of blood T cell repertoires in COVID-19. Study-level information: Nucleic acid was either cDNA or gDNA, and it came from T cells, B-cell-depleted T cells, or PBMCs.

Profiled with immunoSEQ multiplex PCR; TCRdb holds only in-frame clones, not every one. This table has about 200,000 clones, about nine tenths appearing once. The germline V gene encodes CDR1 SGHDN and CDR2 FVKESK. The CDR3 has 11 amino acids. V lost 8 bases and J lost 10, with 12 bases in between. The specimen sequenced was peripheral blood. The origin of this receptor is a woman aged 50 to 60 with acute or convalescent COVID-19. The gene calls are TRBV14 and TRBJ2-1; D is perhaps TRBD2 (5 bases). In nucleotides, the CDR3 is TGTGCCAGCTCTCAGTCGGGGGAGCAGTTCTTC. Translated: CASSQSGEQFF.